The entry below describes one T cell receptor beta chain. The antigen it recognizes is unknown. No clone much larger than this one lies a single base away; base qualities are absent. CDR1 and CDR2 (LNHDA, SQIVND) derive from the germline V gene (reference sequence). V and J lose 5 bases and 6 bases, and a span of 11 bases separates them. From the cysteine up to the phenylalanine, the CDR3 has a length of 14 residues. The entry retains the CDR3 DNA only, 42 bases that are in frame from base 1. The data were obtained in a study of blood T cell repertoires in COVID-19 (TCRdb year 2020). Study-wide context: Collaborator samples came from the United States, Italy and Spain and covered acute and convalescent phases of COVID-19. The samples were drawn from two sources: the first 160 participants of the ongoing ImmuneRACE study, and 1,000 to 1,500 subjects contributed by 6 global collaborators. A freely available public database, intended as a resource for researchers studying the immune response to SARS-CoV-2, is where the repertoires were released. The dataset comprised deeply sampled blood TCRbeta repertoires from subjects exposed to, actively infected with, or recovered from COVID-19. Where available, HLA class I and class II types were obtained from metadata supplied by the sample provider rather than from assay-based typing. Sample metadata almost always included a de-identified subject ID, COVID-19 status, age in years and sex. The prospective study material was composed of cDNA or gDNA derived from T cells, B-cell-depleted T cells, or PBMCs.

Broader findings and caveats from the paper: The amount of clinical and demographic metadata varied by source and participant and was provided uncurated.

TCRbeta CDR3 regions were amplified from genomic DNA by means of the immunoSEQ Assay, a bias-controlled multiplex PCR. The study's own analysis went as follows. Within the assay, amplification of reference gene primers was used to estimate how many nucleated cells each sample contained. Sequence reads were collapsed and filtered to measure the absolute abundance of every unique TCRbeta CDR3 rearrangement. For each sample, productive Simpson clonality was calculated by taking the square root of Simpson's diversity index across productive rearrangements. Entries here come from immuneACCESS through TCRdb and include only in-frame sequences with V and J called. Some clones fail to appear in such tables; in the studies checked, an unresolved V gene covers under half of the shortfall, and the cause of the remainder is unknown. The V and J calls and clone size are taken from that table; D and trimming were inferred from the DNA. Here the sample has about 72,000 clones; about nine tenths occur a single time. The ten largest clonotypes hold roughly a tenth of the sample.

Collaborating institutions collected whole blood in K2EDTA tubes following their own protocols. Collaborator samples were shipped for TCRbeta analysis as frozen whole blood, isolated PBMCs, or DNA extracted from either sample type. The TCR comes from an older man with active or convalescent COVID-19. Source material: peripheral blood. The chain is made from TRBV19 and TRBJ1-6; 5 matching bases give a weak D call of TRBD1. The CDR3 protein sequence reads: CASSQGVFNSPLHF. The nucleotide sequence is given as TGTGCCAGTAGTCAAGGGGTATTTAATTCACCCCTCCACTTT.